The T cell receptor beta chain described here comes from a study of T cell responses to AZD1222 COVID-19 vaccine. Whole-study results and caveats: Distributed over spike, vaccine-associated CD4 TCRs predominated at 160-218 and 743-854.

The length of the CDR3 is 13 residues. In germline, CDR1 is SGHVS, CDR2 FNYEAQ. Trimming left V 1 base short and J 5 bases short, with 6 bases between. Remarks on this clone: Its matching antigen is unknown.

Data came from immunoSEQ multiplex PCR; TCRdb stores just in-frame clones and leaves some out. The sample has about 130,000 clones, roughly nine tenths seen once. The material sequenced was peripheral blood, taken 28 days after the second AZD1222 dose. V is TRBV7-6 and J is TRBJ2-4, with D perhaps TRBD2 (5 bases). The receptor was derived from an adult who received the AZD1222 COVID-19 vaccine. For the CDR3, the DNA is TGTGCCAGCAGCTTAGGAGCGGAAAACATTCAGTACTTC. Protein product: CASSLGAENIQYF.